Sequencing of this T cell receptor (beta chain) was carried out in a study of T cell responses to AZD1222 COVID-19 vaccine. Study details: The study pooled second doses at about 4 or about 12 weeks.

Study-level points and caveats: When two AZD1222 doses had been given, Spike-specific TCR breadth and depth rose. Just a handful of AZD1222 recipients were seropositive at baseline.

Comment on this clone: The antigen is undetermined.

TCRdb's copy holds only in-frame clones and misses some; the assay was immunoSEQ multiplex PCR. The sample lists about 97,000 clones; roughly 90% were seen once. The receptor's source is an adult in good health. The sample in question was peripheral blood, obtained on day 0 of AZD1222 vaccination.

This CDR3 is CASLLADNEQFF. The CDR3 DNA is TGTGCCAGCCTACTAGCGGACAATGAGCAGTTCTTC. V is TRBV6-5 and J is TRBJ2-1; TRBD2 agrees at 8 bases. Germline lookup yields CDR1 MNHEY and CDR2 SVGAGI. The CDR3 spans 12 residues. The V gene end was trimmed by 8 bases and the J gene end by 5 bases; junction bases not matched to a gene: 2.